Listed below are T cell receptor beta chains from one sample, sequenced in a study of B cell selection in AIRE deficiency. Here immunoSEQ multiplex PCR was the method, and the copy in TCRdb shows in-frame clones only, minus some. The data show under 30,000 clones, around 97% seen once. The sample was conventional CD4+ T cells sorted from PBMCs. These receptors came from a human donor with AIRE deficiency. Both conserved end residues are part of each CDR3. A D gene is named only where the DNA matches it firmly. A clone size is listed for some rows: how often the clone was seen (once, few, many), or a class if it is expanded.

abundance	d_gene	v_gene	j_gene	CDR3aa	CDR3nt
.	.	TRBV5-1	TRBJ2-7	CASSLASTGTYEQYF	TGCGCCAGCAGCTTGGCCTCAACAGGGACCTACGAGCAGTACTTC
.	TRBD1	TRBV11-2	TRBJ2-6	CASSLGQGAVVGANVLTF	TGTGCCAGCAGCTTAGGGCAGGGGGCAGTCGTTGGGGCCAACGTCCTGACTTTC
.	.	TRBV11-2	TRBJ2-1	CASSRGPRDEQFF	TGTGCCAGCAGCCGCGGTCCCAGGGATGAGCAGTTCTTC
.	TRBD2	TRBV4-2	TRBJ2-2	CASSPSSSTSGLHRGAVF	TGTGCCAGCAGCCCCTCTAGTTCGACTAGCGGACTACACCGGGGAGCTGTTTTT
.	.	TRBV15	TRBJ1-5	CATSRDPGAVGQPQHF	TGTGCCACCAGCAGAGATCCGGGGGCGGTCGGTCAGCCCCAGCATTTT
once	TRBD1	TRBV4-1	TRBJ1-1	CASSQGTGGRGAEAFF	TGCGCCAGCAGCCAAGGAACAGGGGGGCGAGGCGCTGAAGCTTTCTTT
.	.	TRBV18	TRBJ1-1	CASSPPGFQGTEAFF	TGTGCCAGCTCACCACCGGGGTTTCAGGGCACTGAAGCTTTCTTT
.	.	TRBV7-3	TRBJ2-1	CASSIGSSYNEQFF	TGTGCCAGCAGTATAGGGAGCTCCTACAATGAGCAGTTCTTC
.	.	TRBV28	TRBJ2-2	CASSLGAVNTGELFF	TGTGCCAGCAGTTTAGGAGCGGTGAACACCGGGGAGCTGTTTTTT
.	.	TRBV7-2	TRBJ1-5	CASSLSGGEQPQHF	TGTGCCAGCAGCCTTAGCGGGGGTGAGCAGCCCCAGCATTTT
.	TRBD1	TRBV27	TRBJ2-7	CASSLSTPGQGVYEQYF	TGTGCCAGCAGTTTATCGACTCCGGGACAGGGGGTGTACGAGCAGTACTTC
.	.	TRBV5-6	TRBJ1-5	CASSLAKGLNQPQHF	TGTGCCAGCAGCTTGGCCAAAGGACTCAATCAGCCCCAGCATTTT
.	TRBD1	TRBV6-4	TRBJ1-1	CASSECETGDIGTEAFF	TGTGCCAGCAGTGAATGCGAGACAGGGGATATAGGCACTGAAGCTTTCTTT
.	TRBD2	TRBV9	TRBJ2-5	CASSVGGRVAGPQETQYF	TGTGCCAGCAGCGTAGGGGGTAGGGTAGCGGGACCACAAGAGACCCAGTACTTC
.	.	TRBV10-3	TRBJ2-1	CAISEGRSDEQFF	TGTGCCATCAGTGAGGGGCGAAGCGATGAGCAGTTCTTC
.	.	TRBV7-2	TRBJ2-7	CASSLTRSSYEQYF	TGTGCCAGCAGCTTAACCCGTAGCTCCTACGAGCAGTACTTC
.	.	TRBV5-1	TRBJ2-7	CASSTTGFGSLEQYF	TGCGCCAGCAGCACCACAGGGTTCGGCTCCCTCGAGCAGTACTTC
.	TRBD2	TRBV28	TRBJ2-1	CASIEGGLAGEKQFF	TGTGCCAGCATTGAGGGGGGACTAGCGGGAGAGAAACAGTTCTTC
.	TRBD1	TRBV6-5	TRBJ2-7	CATRDSSYEQYF	TGTGCCACCCGGGACAGCTCCTACGAGCAGTACTTC
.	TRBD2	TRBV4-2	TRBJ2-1	CASSRALAGAYNEQFF	TGTGCCAGCAGCCGAGCGCTAGCGGGAGCCTACAATGAGCAGTTCTTC
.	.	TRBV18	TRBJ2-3	CASSPPGDADTQYF	TGTGCCAGCTCACCACCGGGAGATGCAGATACGCAGTATTTT
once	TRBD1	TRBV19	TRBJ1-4	CASSRTGGAPNEKLFF	TGTGCCAGTAGTAGGACAGGGGGCGCACCTAATGAAAAACTGTTTTTT
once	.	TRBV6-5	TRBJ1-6	CASSTGLNSPLHF	TGTGCCAGCAGTACCGGCCTTAATTCACCCCTCCACTTT
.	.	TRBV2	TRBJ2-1	CASSRRLSYNEQFF	TGTGCCAGCAGTAGACGGCTTTCGTACAATGAGCAGTTCTTC
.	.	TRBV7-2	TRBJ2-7	CASSYWTGRVYEQYF	TGTGCCAGCAGCTATTGGACGGGAAGGGTGTACGAGCAGTACTTC
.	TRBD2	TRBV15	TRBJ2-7	CATSRPGGTSGSYEQYF	TGTGCCACCAGCAGACCCGGCGGGACTAGCGGCTCCTACGAGCAGTACTTC
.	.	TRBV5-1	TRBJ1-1	CASSPFSGSGGTEAFF	TGCGCCAGCAGCCCTTTCTCAGGGTCGGGTGGGACTGAAGCTTTCTTT
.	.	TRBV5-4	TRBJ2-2	CASSLAPGMGNTGELFF	TGTGCCAGCAGCTTGGCTCCGGGGATGGGGAACACCGGGGAGCTGTTTTTT
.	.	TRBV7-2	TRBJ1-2	CASSLWGQGFGYTF	TGTGCCAGCAGCTTATGGGGGCAGGGCTTTGGCTACACCTTC
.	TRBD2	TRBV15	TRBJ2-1	CATSRAGGSYNEQFF	TGTGCCACCAGCAGAGCCGGGGGGTCCTACAATGAGCAGTTCTTC
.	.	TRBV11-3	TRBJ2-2	CASSSLGQHLLGDTGELFF	TGTGCCAGCAGCTCCCTTGGACAGCACCTCCTCGGGGACACCGGGGAGCTGTTTTTT
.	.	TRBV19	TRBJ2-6	CASSTPGDVSLGANVLTF	TGTGCCAGTAGTACCCCAGGGGACGTCTCTCTGGGGGCCAACGTCCTGACTTTC
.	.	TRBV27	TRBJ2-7	CASSILQGTYEQYF	TGTGCCAGCAGTATACTACAGGGAACCTACGAGCAGTACTTC
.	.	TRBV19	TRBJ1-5	CASSTFFIGGSNQPQHF	TGTGCCAGTAGTACCTTTTTTATAGGTGGTAGCAATCAGCCCCAGCATTTT
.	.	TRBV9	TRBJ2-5	CASSVEGAVEETQYF	TGTGCCAGCAGCGTAGAGGGAGCGGTCGAGGAGACCCAGTACTTC
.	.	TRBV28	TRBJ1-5	CASSRVGGRYQPQHF	TGTGCCAGCAGCCGCGTGGGGGGCCGATATCAGCCCCAGCATTTT
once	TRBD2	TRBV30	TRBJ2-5	CAWGGLAGGFRETQYF	TGTGCCTGGGGGGGACTAGCGGGAGGGTTTCGGGAGACCCAGTACTTC
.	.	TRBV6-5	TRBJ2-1	CASRRTDGNEQFF	TGTGCCAGCAGGAGGACAGACGGCAATGAGCAGTTCTTC
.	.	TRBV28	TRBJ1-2	CASSSGVLTF	TGTGCCAGCAGTTCAGGGGTGCTCACCTTC
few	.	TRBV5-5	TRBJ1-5	CASSFLGSGLQPQHF	TGTGCCAGCAGCTTTCTAGGGTCAGGTCTCCAGCCCCAGCATTTT
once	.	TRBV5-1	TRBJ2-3	CASSLQNTDTQYF	TGCGCCAGCAGCTTACAGAACACAGATACGCAGTATTTT
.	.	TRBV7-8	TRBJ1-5	CASSPDSFNQPQHF	TGTGCCAGCAGCCCCGACAGCTTCAATCAGCCCCAGCATTTT
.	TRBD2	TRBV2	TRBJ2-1	CASSASGRTYNEQFF	TGTGCCAGCAGCGCTAGCGGGAGGACCTACAATGAGCAGTTCTTC
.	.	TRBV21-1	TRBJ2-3	CASSKGPGGYGTDTQYF	TGTGCCAGCAGCAAAGGGCCAGGGGGCTACGGGACAGATACGCAGTATTTT
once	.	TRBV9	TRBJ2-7	CASSVGGRRSYEQYF	TGTGCCAGCAGCGTAGGGGGGCGCAGGTCCTACGAGCAGTACTTC
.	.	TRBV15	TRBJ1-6	CATSVGGGRSPLHF	TGTGCCACCAGCGTTGGGGGCGGAAGGTCACCCCTCCACTTT
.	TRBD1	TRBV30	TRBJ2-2	CAWRDGQGRYRELFF	TGTGCCTGGAGGGATGGACAGGGAAGGTACAGGGAGCTGTTTTTT
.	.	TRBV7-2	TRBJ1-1	CASSLEGGLTEAFF	TGTGCCAGCAGCTTAGAGGGCGGGTTGACTGAAGCTTTCTTT
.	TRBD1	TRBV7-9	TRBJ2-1	CASSLTGELIYEQFF	TGTGCCAGCAGCTTAACAGGGGAACTGATCTATGAGCAGTTCTTC